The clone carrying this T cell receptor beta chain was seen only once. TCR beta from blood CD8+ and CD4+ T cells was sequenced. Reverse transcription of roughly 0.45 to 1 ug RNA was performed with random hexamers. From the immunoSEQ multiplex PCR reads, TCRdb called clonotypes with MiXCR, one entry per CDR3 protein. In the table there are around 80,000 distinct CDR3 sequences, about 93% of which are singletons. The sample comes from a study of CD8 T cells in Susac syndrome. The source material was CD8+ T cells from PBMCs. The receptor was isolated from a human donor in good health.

For the CDR3, the DNA is TGTGCCAGCAGTTACGACAAAACCTACGAGCAGTACTTC. Amino acid sequence: CASSYDKTYEQYF. The rearrangement uses TRBV6-2 or TRBV6-3 and TRBJ2-7, with D unclear. Germline assignment: CDR1 MNHEY and CDR2 SVGEGT. The V gene lost 2 bases and the J gene lost 2 bases, with 7 bases spanning the gap. The CDR3 has 13 residues.